One and the same sample provided the 4 T cell receptor beta chains below, sequenced in a study of glioma-infiltrating T cells. The iRepertoire nested amplicon-rescue multiplex PCR amplified TCR alpha and beta CDR3s from RNA. TCRdb reanalysed the multiplex PCR reads using MiXCR and keeps one entry per CDR3 protein. The sample lists 160,000 or so distinct CDR3 sequences, roughly two fifths seen once, with roughly 5.2% in the top ten. The sample taken for sequencing was glioma tissue, nonneoplastic brain tissue, or PBMCs (not recorded which). The source is a human donor with low-grade glioma or glioblastoma, undergoing nonglioma brain surgery, or in good health (not recorded which).

This clonotype was recorded many times. The J gene is TRBJ2-3, the V gene TRBV28; 11 bases map to TRBD2. The CDR3 spans 15 residues. CDR1 is MDHEN and CDR2 is SYDVKM in the germline V gene. With 6 bases clipped from V and 1 base from J, the junction kept 3 bases outside the gene matches. The CDR3 bases are TGTGCCAGCAGCGGGACTAGCGGTCGCACAGATACGCAGTATTTT. Protein: CASSGTSGRTDTQYF.

This clonotype was detected ten times or more. The chain recombines TRBV15 with TRBJ1-2; a weak D match, TRBD1 (5 bases). Per the germline V gene, CDR1 is LNHNV and CDR2 is YYDKDF (reference sequence). The CDR3 covers 13 residues. The germline V and J ends were trimmed by 4 bases and 1 base, with 7 bases remaining between them. The CDR3 loop is CATSTTVNYGYTF. Here the CDR3 DNA reads TGTGCCACCAGCACGACAGTTAACTATGGCTACACCTTC. The full variable domain, its missing parts supplied by reference TRBV15 and TRBJ1-2, is DAMVIQNPRYQVTQFGKPVTLSCSQTLNHNVMYWYQQKSSQAPKLLFHYYDKDFNNEADTPDNFQSRRPNTSFCFLDIRSPGLGDTAMYLCATSTTVNYGYTFGSGTRLTVV.

This clonotype was seen only a few times. This CDR3 is CASSPLPWEGRRSSYYEQYF. CDR3 DNA sequence: TGTGCCAGCAGTCCCCTCCCATGGGAGGGCCGGAGAAGCTCCTACTACGAGCAGTACTTC. The V gene is TRBV28, the J gene TRBJ2-7; 7 nucleotides agree with TRBD2. V lost 5 bases, J lost 3 bases, and 25 bases stayed unmatched. Germline V gives CDR1 MDHEN, CDR2 SYDVKM. The CDR3 loop spans 20 amino acids.

This clonotype was detected ten times or more. The rearrangement uses TRBV6-1 and TRBJ1-5; possibly TRBD1 for D (6 bases). The CDR3 has 18 amino acids. Germline-derived CDR1 and CDR2 are MNHNS and SASEGT. V was shortened by 5 bases and J by 0 bases, with 20 bases between the two germline ends. The CDR3, as DNA: TGTGCCAGCAGTACCGACAGGTTGAGGATGTTTAGCAATCAGCCCCAGCATTTT. Translation gives CASSTDRLRMFSNQPQHF.